Below, one T cell receptor (beta chain) is given with its context. The sample comes from a study of cytomegalovirus exposure and HLA in healthy donors. Healthy bone marrow donors made up the cohort. From germline, CDR1 is MNHNY and CDR2 SVGAGI (reference sequence). V lost 2 bases, J lost 3 bases, and 0 bases stayed unmatched. CDR3 length equals 15 residues. Both 60 Vbeta primers and 13 Jbeta primers went into the PCR. Sequencing was performed with immunoSEQ multiplex PCR; in TCRdb, only in-frame clones are kept and a portion is missing. This repertoire shows more than 110,000 clones, 77% found once; its top ten account for 3% to 4.5%.

Source material: PBMCs. The chain combines TRBV6-6 with TRBJ2-3, with TRBD2 identical over 12 bases. The source of this sequence is a male donor in good health and CMV-seronegative. This CDR3 is CASSYGLAGTDTQYF. As DNA, the CDR3 is TGTGCCAGCAGTTACGGACTAGCGGGGACAGATACGCAGTATTTT.